This TCR beta chain was sequenced in a study of T cell responses to AZD1222 COVID-19 vaccine. Study-level findings and limits: Donor demographics were predominantly white British with a female majority; clonal diversity may be underestimated. Spike-wide coverage was observed for vaccine-associated CD4 TCRs, with dominant responses at 160-218 and 743-854.

Concerning this clone: What it recognizes is unknown.

Germline V gene data show CDR1 as SGHRS and CDR2 as YFSETQ. The CDR3 spans 15 residues. The V gene lost 3 bases and the J gene lost 3 bases, with 15 bases spanning the gap. Clones were read by immunoSEQ multiplex PCR, and TCRdb kept only the in-frame ones, dropping some. This table has 95,000 to 110,000 clones, over 70% appearing once. The rearrangement joins TRBV5-1 to TRBJ1-2, with a tentative D call TRBD1 (6 bases). Here the sequenced sample was peripheral blood, taken on day 0 of AZD1222 vaccination. The TCR comes from an adult in good health. The CDR3 sequence is CASSWGGGSDYGYTF. CDR3 DNA: TGCGCCAGCAGCTGGGGAGGGGGATCCGACTATGGCTACACCTTC.